The TCR beta chain described here comes from a study of neurological immune-mediated disorders (dated by TCRdb to the late 2010s). The study in broad terms: Using UMI-based sequencing, the study compared peripheral blood TCR-beta repertoires from patients with HTLV-I-associated myelopathy (HAM/TSP), patients with multiple sclerosis, and healthy controls. Alongside PBMC samples, the set of 106 TCR-beta libraries contained longitudinal samples, technical triplicates, and paired CD4+ and CD8+ T-cell subsets that had been sorted. Longitudinal HAM/TSP and healthy donors had 3 time-points each (about 3-45 month intervals). The cohort was made up of 60 to 75 subjects, consisting of roughly 15 HAM/TSP patients, 35 or so multiple sclerosis patients and 20 healthy controls. Points the paper makes about the study in general: TCR clonal expansion was highest in HAM/TSP patients and lowest in MS patients, with MS patients falling below even healthy controls. Expanded clones from different subjects shared no identical CDR3 amino acid sequences, which suggests that TCR-beta repertoires were private in all groups.

The sample's time point label, decoded: longitudinal time-point 3. Blood bank volunteers in Maryland, USA served as the healthy controls. Libraries from unsorted PBMCs were made from 2 million PBMCs kept in RNAlater at -80 degrees C until RNA extraction. Peripheral blood underwent Ficoll-Hypaque density gradient centrifugation to isolate PBMCs, which were then cryopreserved in liquid nitrogen. This clonotype was recorded at least ten times. Its antigen is still unknown. Per-base qualities were not stored, and no clone one base away is much larger. cDNA was synthesized by template-switch 5'RACE using a primer with a 10-nucleotide random unique molecular identifier that tagged each TCR transcript. Each sequencing run produced over 190 million TCR-beta sequences covering 15-18 subjects. The RNeasy kit was used to extract total RNA. Using the KAPA Real-time Library Amplification kit, TCR-beta VDJ regions were amplified with primers for the TCR constant region and the 5'RACE anchor. Sample indexes and Illumina adaptors were added in a first PCR, and a second PCR then increased library yield. After Ampure bead purification, the TCR product of roughly 650 bp was size-selected on a 2% E-gel SizeSelection system. Before pooling, library quality was checked on a Bioanalyzer, concentration was measured with Qubit, and libraries were quantified with the Kapa Library Quantification kit. Paired-end 2 x 150 bp sequencing of the libraries was performed on an Illumina HiSeq 2500. To increase sequence diversity, roughly 24-32% phiX was spiked into each library pool. Under the source paper's analysis protocol: The UMI-based MiGEC pipeline processed quality-filtered reads and removed over 85% of raw TCR sequences during error correction. IMGT germline references were used for aligning VDJ genes, and each clonotype was defined as a unique CDR3 amino acid sequence together with its V-J genes. Clonal expansion, Shannon diversity, and CDR3 relatedness (CalcPairwiseDistances, ClusterSamples) were evaluated with VDJtools, and phylogenetic trees were built with CLCbio workbench. Clones with at least 8 unique UMIs were defined as expanded, with this threshold being based on coefficient-of-variation modelling across technical triplicates. TCRdb trimmed public reads at Q25 via fastp, called clones via MiXCR and kept in-frame beta chains. One record per CDR3 amino acid sequence lists the most common genes and DNA. The V and J calls reflect TCRdb's pipeline rather than the authors' work. In this sample the table shows roughly 42,000 distinct CDR3 sequences, approximately 15% of which occur a single time. The ten most abundant clones make up 9.5% to 12% of the sample.

V loses 7 bases of germline sequence and J loses 2 bases, and the interval between the two ends is 18 bases. CDR1 and CDR2, per the germline V gene, are MDHEN and SYDVKM. The CDR3 spans 15 residues, from the cysteine through the phenylalanine. The kept DNA is CDR3 alone, 45 bases in frame from the first base. The chain joins TRBV28 to TRBJ2-7; tentative D gene TRBD2, with 6 bases matching. Sequenced input: PBMCs. The clonotype originates from a man between 25 and 39 years old in good health. The CDR3 region reads CASTFSDGRPYEQYF. In nucleotides, the sequence is TGTGCCAGCACCTTTAGCGATGGGAGGCCCTACGAGCAGTACTTC.